The clone carrying this TCR beta chain was found many times. The antigen is not known. Trimming removed 1 base from V and 7 bases from J, with 4 bases in between. The CDR3 runs to 10 residues. From germline, CDR1 is SQVTM and CDR2 ANQGSEA. The time point: persistent/refractory GD, antithyroid drugs over 5 years with positive TRAb. Construction of the TCR library relied on RNA isolated from PBMCs. The source of the sample is a study of regulatory T cells in long-lasting Graves disease. Building the TCR beta libraries relied on iRepertoire HTBI primers, and CDR3 regions underwent Arm-PCR. TCRdb reprocessed the multiplex PCR reads with MiXCR, giving one entry per CDR3 protein. The sample includes 400,000 to 500,000 distinct CDR3 sequences, about 22% of them seen just once. General study results and limits: Persistent disease preferred TRBV28, TRBJ1-2 and TRBJ2-5; new disease, TRBV20-1 and TRBJ2-1.

Sequencing was performed on peripheral blood mononuclear cells (PBMCs), taken when the disease was refractory, from a patient treated with antithyroid drugs. The sequence derives from a female donor with Graves disease. This chain connects TRBV29-1 to TRBJ1-2, with no clear D. CDR3: CSVEVGGYTF. In DNA, the CDR3 is TGCAGCGTTGAAGTAGGTGGCTACACCTTC.